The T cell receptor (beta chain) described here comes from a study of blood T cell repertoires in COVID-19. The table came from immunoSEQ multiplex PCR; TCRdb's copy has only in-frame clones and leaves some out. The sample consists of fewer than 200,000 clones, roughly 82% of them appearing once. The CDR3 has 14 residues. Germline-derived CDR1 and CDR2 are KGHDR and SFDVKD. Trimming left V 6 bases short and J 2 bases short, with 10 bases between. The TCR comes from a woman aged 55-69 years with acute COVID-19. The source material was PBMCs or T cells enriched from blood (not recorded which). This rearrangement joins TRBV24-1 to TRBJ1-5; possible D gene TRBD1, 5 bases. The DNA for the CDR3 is TGTGCCACCAGTCACAGGTCTGGCAATCAGCCCCAGCATTTT. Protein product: CATSHRSGNQPQHF.